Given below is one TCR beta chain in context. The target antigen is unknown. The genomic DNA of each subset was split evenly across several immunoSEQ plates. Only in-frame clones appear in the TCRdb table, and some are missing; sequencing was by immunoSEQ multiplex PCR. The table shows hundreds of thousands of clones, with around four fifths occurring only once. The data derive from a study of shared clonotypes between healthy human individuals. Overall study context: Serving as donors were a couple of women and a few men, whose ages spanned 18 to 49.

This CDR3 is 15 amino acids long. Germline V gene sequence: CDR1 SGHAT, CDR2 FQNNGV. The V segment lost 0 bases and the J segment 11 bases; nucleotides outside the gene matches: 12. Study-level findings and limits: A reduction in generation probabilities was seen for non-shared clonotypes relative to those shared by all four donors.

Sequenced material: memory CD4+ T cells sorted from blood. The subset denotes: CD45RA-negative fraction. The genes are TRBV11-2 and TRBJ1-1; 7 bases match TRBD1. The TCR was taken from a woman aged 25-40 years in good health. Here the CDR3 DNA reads TGTGCCAGCAGCTTAGATTACCTAGGGACAGTGAGTGCTTTCTTT. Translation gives CASSLDYLGTVSAFF.